This T cell receptor beta chain was recorded in a study of blood T cell repertoires in COVID-19. Generated by immunoSEQ multiplex PCR, the TCRdb table keeps only in-frame clones and is missing some. Counted here are 310,000 or so clones, 88% occurring once; the ten biggest clones make up around 11%. CDR3 length equals 14 residues. The germline CDR1 and CDR2 sequences are LGHNA and YSLEER. The V gene lost 1 base and the J gene lost 5 bases, with 12 bases spanning the gap. A single count supports this clone. The sequence was collected from a woman aged 25 to 39 with COVID-19, enrolled during active disease. The V call is TRBV4-3, the J call TRBJ2-7; D is possibly TRBD2 (6 bases). The sequenced sample consisted of peripheral blood. CDR3 sequence (DNA): TGCGCCAGCAGCCAAGCGACTAGTTTCCACGAGCAGTACTTC. Its translation: CASSQATSFHEQYF.